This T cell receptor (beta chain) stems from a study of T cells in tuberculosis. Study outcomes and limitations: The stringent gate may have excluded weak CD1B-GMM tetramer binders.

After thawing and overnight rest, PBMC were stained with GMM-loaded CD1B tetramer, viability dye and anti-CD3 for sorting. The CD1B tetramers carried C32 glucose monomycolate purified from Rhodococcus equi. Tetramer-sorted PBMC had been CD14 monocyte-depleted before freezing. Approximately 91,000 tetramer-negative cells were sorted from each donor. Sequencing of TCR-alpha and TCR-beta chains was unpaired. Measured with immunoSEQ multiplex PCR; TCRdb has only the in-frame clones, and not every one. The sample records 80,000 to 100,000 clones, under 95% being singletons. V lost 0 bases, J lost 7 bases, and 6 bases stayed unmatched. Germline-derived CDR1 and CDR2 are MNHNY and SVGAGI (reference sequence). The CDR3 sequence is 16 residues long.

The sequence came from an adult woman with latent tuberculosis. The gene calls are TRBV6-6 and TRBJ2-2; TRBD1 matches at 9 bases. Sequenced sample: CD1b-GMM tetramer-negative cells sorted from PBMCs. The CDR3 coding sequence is TGTGCCAGCAGTTACTCGGTGGGACAGGGTTTCGGGGAGCTGTTTTTT. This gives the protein CASSYSVGQGFGELFF.